Listed below are T cell receptor beta chains from one sample, sequenced in a study of control samples from healthy donors and cancer patients. Clones were read by immunoSEQ multiplex PCR, and TCRdb kept only the in-frame ones, dropping some. The profile covers approximately 160,000 clones, with roughly nine tenths appearing a single time and about 0.73% taken by the ten largest. Sequencing used blood. These receptors came from a woman under 40 in good health. The conserved cysteine and the conserved F or W are not part of the CDR3 here. The D gene is left open where the match is weak.

d_gene: NA
j_gene: TRBJ1-4
v_gene: TRBV24-1
CDR3aa: ATSPQRRANEKLF

d_gene: TRBD2
j_gene: TRBJ2-1
v_gene: TRBV5-4
CDR3aa: ASSPGTSAYNEQF

d_gene: TRBD2
j_gene: TRBJ2-1
v_gene: TRBV5-1
CDR3aa: ASSLEGLGRNEQF

d_gene: NA
j_gene: TRBJ2-5
v_gene: TRBV7-9
CDR3aa: ASSLRGAETQY

d_gene: NA
j_gene: TRBJ1-6
v_gene: TRBV10-2
CDR3aa: ASSETGRRNSPLH

d_gene: TRBD2
j_gene: TRBJ2-5
v_gene: TRBV7-8
CDR3aa: ASSSSGSLETQY

d_gene: NA
j_gene: TRBJ2-1
v_gene: TRBV4-1
CDR3aa: ASSQEGSWRMYNEQF

d_gene: TRBD2
j_gene: TRBJ2-5
v_gene: TRBV24-1
CDR3aa: ATSDPSGRLPQETQY

d_gene: NA
j_gene: TRBJ1-5
v_gene: TRBV28
CDR3aa: ASGLINQPQH

d_gene: NA
j_gene: TRBJ1-6
v_gene: TRBV4-2
CDR3aa: ASRQGEGGVNSPLH

d_gene: NA
j_gene: TRBJ2-5
v_gene: TRBV11-2
CDR3aa: ASSFGPGLNLEETQY

d_gene: NA
j_gene: TRBJ1-1
v_gene: TRBV29-1
CDR3aa: SAVTSEAF

d_gene: TRBD1
j_gene: TRBJ2-7
v_gene: TRBV5-8
CDR3aa: ASSSNGQGAYEQY

d_gene: NA
j_gene: TRBJ1-2
v_gene: TRBV7-9
CDR3aa: ASSLEGSSNYGYT

d_gene: NA
j_gene: TRBJ1-5
v_gene: TRBV9
CDR3aa: ASSVGGASNQPQH

d_gene: NA
j_gene: TRBJ1-1
v_gene: TRBV28
CDR3aa: ASSLLGRNTEAF